This entry concerns a single T cell receptor beta chain. Study processing details: Cell counts per sample came from amplifying reference gene primers. Using immunoSEQ multiplex PCR, the repertoire was profiled, and TCRdb retains in-frame clones only, with some absent. That table supplies the V and J calls and clone size; D and trimming were determined from the DNA. The sample includes tens of thousands of clones, under 85% of them seen just once. Germline loops: CDR1 SQVTM, CDR2 ANQGSEA. V lost 2 bases to trimming and J lost 6 bases; unmatched junction nucleotides: 9. The CDR3 length is 15 residues. The data stem from a study of blood T cell repertoires in COVID-19. Study details: Donors in the United States, Italy and Spain gave samples during acute or convalescent COVID-19. Sample material is recorded as cDNA or gDNA derived from T cells, B-cell-depleted T cells, or PBMCs.

The sample was peripheral blood. The receptor was isolated from a woman older than 75 with acute or convalescent COVID-19. This chain uses TRBV29-1 with TRBJ2-1, with 8 bases matching TRBD2. The CDR3 protein is CSVESWREASNEQFF. In nucleotides, the CDR3 is TGCAGCGTTGAATCCTGGCGGGAGGCCTCCAATGAGCAGTTCTTC.